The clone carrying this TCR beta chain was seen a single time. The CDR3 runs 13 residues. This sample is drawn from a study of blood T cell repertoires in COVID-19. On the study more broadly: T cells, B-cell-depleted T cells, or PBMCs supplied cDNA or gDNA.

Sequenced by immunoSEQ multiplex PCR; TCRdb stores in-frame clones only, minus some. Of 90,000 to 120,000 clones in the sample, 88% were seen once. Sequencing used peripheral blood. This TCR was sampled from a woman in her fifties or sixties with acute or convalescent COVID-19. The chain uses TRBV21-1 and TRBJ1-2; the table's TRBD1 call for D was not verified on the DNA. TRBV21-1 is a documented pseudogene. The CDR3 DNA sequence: TGTGCCAGCAGCAATGGGGGCGGCTATGGCTACACCTTC. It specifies CASSNGGGYGYTF.